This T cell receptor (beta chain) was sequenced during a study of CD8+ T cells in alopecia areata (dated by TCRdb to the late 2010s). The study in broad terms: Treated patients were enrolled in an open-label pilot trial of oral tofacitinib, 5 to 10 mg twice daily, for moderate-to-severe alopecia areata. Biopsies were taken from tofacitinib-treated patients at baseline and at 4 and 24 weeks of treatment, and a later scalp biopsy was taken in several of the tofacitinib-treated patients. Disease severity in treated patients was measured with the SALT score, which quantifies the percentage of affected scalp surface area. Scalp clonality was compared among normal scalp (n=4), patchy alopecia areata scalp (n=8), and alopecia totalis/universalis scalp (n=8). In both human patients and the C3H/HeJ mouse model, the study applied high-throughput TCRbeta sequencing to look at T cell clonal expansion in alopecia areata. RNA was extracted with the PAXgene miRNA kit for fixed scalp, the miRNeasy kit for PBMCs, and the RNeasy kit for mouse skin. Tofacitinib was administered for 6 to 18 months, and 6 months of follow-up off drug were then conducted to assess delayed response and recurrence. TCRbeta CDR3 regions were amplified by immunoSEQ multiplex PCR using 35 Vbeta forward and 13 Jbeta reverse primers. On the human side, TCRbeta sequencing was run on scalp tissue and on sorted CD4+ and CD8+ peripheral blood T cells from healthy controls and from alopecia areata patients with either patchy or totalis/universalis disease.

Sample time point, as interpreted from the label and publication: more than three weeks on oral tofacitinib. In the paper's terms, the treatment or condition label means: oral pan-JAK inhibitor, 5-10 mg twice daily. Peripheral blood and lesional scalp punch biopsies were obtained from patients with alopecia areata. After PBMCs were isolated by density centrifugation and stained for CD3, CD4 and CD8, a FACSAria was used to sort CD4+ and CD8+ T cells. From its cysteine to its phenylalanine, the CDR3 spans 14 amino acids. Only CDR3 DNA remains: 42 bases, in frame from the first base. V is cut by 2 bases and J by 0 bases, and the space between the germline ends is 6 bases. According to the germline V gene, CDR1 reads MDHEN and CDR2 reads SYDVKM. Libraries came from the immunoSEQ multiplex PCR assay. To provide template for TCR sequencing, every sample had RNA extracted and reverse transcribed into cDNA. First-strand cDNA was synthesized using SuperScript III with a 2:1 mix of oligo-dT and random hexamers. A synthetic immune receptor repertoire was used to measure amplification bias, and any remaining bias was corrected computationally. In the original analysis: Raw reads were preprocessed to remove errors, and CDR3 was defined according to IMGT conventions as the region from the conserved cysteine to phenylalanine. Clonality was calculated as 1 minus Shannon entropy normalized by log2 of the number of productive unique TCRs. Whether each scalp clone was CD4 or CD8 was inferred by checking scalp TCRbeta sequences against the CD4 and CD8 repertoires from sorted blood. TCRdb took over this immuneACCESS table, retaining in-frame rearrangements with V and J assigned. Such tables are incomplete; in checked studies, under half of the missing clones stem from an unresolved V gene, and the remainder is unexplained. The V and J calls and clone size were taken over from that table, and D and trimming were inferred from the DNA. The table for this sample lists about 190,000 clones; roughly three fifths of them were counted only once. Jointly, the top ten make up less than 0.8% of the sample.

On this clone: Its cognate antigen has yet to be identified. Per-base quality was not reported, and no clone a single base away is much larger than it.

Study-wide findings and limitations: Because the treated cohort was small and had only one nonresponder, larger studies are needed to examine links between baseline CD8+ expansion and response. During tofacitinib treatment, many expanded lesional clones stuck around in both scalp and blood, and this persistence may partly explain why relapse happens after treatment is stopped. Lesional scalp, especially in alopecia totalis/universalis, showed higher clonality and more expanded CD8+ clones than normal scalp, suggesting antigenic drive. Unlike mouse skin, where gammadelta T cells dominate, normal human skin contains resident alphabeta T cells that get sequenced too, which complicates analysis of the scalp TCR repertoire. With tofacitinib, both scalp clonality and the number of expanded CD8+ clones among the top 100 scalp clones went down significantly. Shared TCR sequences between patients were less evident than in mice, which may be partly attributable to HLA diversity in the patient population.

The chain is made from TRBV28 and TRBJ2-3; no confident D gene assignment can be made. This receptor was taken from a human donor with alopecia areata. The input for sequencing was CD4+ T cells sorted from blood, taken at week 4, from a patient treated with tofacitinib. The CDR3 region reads CASSLSVSTDTQYF. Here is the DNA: TGTGCCAGCAGTTTAAGCGTTAGCACAGATACGCAGTATTTT. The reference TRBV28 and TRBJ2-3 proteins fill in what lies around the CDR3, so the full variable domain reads DVKVTQSSRYLVKRTGEKVFLECVQDMDHENMFWYRQDPGLGLRLIYFSYDVKMKEKGDIPEGYSVSREKKERFSLILESASTNQTSMYLCASSLSVSTDTQYFGPGTRLTVL.